The entry below describes one T cell receptor (beta chain). This CDR3 spans 13 amino acids. Looked up from germline, CDR1 is MNHEY and CDR2 is SMNVEV (reference sequence). Trimming took off 10 bases at V and 2 bases at J, with 12 bases between the two ends. With a J-beta primer mix and a sample-barcoded 5' primer, a second PCR ran about 7 to 11 cycles. TCRdb used MiXCR to reprocess the 5' RACE reads, holding one entry per CDR3 protein. The profile shows some 1.4 million distinct CDR3 sequences, about 40% of them singletons. This sample was taken from a study of blood T cells in healthy people across ages.

Sequenced material: blood. This chain uses TRBV27 with TRBJ2-1; D is undetermined. The TCR originated in a young woman in good health. In DNA, the CDR3 is TGTGCCACCTCGCCCACTACCTACAATGAGCAGTTCTTC. Residues: CATSPTTYNEQFF.